A selection of T cell receptor beta chains follows, all from one sample in a study of blood T cell repertoires in COVID-19. Data came from immunoSEQ multiplex PCR; TCRdb stores just in-frame clones and leaves some out. The top ten clones hold about 28% of a sample with about 140,000 clones, about 91% of them seen once. Specimen: peripheral blood. Receptors originate from a human donor in a cohort sampled during active COVID-19. Each CDR3 is given without its conserved first and last residue. A D gene is named only where the DNA matches it firmly.

v_call	cdr3_length	d_call	j_call	cdr3_aa
TRBV12-3/TRBV12-4	11	-	TRBJ1-4	ASSRTGNEKLF
TRBV7-9	12	TRBD1	TRBJ1-6	ASSFNTEGGPLH
TRBV6-5	12	TRBD2	TRBJ2-3	ASTRGAGEDTQY
TRBV7-2	10	-	TRBJ2-2	ASSFATGELF
TRBV7-9	15	-	TRBJ1-4	ASSSPGQHATNEKLF
TRBV15	13	-	TRBJ2-2	ATSRDTGRAGELF
TRBV19	13	TRBD1	TRBJ1-4	ASSKGTATNEKLF
TRBV9	13	-	TRBJ1-6	ASSVGPGYNSPLH
TRBV2	10	-	TRBJ2-7	ASTLGGYEQY
TRBV20-1	9	TRBD1	TRBJ2-1	SAPTGREQF
TRBV30	13	-	TRBJ2-5	AWELLGGGAETQY
TRBV5-1	14	-	TRBJ2-3	ASSLASYTSSDTQY
TRBV18	14	TRBD1	TRBJ1-5	ASSPQTGGANQPQH
TRBV19	14	TRBD1	TRBJ2-4	ASSISRDRVRNIQY